Here is one T cell receptor beta chain with its context. Antigen unknown. The CDR3 covers 15 residues. Trimming pared 2 bases from V and 0 bases from J, leaving 10 bases between. The V gene's germline CDR1 is SEHNR and CDR2 FQNEAQ (reference sequence). Sequencing used immunoSEQ multiplex PCR; TCRdb keeps in-frame clones, though not all of them. There are tens of thousands of clones in the sample; under 75% occur only once, and roughly 13% lies in the top ten. This entry comes from a study of cytotoxic CD8 clonotypes in ibrutinib-treated CLL. Study-wide results and caveats: Treatment left the uncommon public clonotypes either contracted or stable in frequency.

The specimen comprised PBMCs, sampled after 12 months of ibrutinib treatment. V gene TRBV7-9 combines with J gene TRBJ1-1; perhaps TRBD1 as D (5 bases). This TCR was sampled from a human donor with chronic lymphocytic leukemia. This CDR3 reads CASSLLGEMNTEAFF. The CDR3 nucleotides read TGTGCCAGCAGCTTACTGGGGGAGATGAACACTGAAGCTTTCTTT.